This T cell receptor (beta chain) was identified in a study of T cell changes during pregnancy in multiple sclerosis. The CDR3 spans 15 residues. V gave up 2 bases and J gave up 4 bases, with 12 bases separating them. Looked up from germline, CDR1 is SGHTA and CDR2 is FQGNSA. Libraries were prepared by immunoSEQ multiplex PCR; TCRdb keeps only in-frame clonotypes and omits some of them. Among 40,000 or so clones listed, 89% were seen once. This sequence joins TRBV7-2 and TRBJ1-5, with D possibly TRBD1 on 5 matching bases. This TCR was recovered from a female donor with multiple sclerosis, enrolled in a pregnancy study. The specimen was CD4+ T cells from peripheral blood mononuclear cells, collected in the first trimester of pregnancy. In nucleotides, the CDR3 is TGTGCCAGCAGCTTAAACGCCAGGGAAAATCAGCCCCAGCATTTT. Its translation: CASSLNARENQPQHF. Variable domain in full (rest from reference TRBV7-2 and TRBJ1-5): GAGVSQSPSNKVTEKGKDVELRCDPISGHTALYWYRQSLGQGLEFLIYFQGNSAPDKSGLPSDRFSAERTGGSVSTLTIQRTQQEDSAVYLCASSLNARENQPQHFGDGTRLSIL.